This T cell receptor (beta chain) was obtained from a study of blood T cells in healthy people across ages (dated by TCRdb to between 2014 and 2017). Some background on the complete study: In model experiments, roughly one uniquely barcoded TCR beta cDNA molecule per two T cells was captured by template switching. Age-related changes in TCR beta repertoire diversity were measured in the study by deep sequencing normalized with unique cDNA molecular identifiers. Four age groups were formed from the donors: young (average approximately 15 years), middle-aged (around 40), aged (approximately 60) and long-lived (about 80). Using the same blood draw, the study looked at two additional independent replicas of 1 million unique cDNA reads for two donors, one aged 18 to 29 and the other aged 80 or older. Beyond this particular receptor, the publication reports: Estimates of total diversity based on one million sequenced T cells were regarded as lower bounds and as underestimates. Compared with the aged group, the long-lived group had more naive CD4+ T cells, fewer expanded clones and increased TCR diversity, suggesting age selection. The percentage of naive T cells measured by flow cytometry correlated strongly with observed TCR beta diversity. Because the CMV infection status of the donors was unknown, age-related changes in expanded clonotypes may potentially have been confounded. Because profiling used bulk unsorted PBMCs, naive and antigen-experienced compartments could not be compared conclusively. Observed TCR beta diversity per million T cells fell roughly linearly with age, and a significant reduction was already apparent by age around 36.

Including cysteine and phenylalanine, the CDR3 has 18 amino acids. Only CDR3 DNA remains: 54 bases, in frame from the first base. Looking up the germline V gene (reference sequence) yields CDR1 LNHNV and CDR2 YYDKDF. The 39 donors, aged about 6 to 100 years, were systemically healthy Caucasian individuals from Russia. Around 10 milliliters of peripheral blood were collected from each donor into EDTA-treated Vacutainer tubes. Ficoll-Paque density-gradient centrifugation was used to isolate PBMCs, with at least 7 million obtained per sample. Trizol reagent was used to extract total RNA from PBMCs, with at least 6 micrograms per sample. For every donor, an aliquot of PBMCs went through flow cytometry to measure the percentages of naive CD45RAhigh/CD27high T cells. As regards this clonotype: What this receptor recognizes is not known. The junction shows a germline mismatch at one end, possibly a read error.

Receptors were amplified or captured by 5' RACE. The sample was run on an Illumina HiSeq 2500. A second PCR of about 6 to 11 cycles was performed with a sample-barcoded 5' primer and a J-beta primer mix. A template-switch 5' adaptor carrying 12 random nucleotides introduced a unique molecular identifier onto each TCR beta cDNA molecule. At least 3 million CDR3-containing paired-end reads were obtained from each sample. First-strand cDNA was synthesized from all RNA with the Mint cDNA synthesis kit, primed by a TRBC-specific oligonucleotide. Following uracil-DNA glycosylase treatment, a first 18-cycle PCR with universal primers M1SS and BC2_uni_R was performed on all cDNA. On the authors' methods: Each sample was normalized by randomly selecting 1 million high-quality reads, each carrying a distinct molecular identifier. Reads with shared molecular identifiers were discarded instead of being binned into consensus sequences. MiTCR, run with a Q25 quality threshold and the strictest error-elimination algorithm, handled CDR3 identification, clonotype clustering and error correction. A nonparametric unseen species model using Euler transformation provided a lower-bound estimate of total TCR beta diversity. The public sequencing data were trimmed at Q25 with fastp and processed into clonotypes with MiXCR by TCRdb, which kept only in-frame beta chains. Rows are unified per CDR3 protein, each entry keeping the most common DNA and genes. Here the V and J calls rest on TCRdb's processing, not on the authors' analysis. This sample comprises roughly 1,000,000 distinct CDR3 sequences, about 23% of them detected only once. Jointly, the top ten make up 0.65% to 0.95% of the sample.

This sample also appeared in a second study, on T cells of mothers and their children. As the second paper documents: The donors were nine systemically healthy Caucasian individuals, made up of three mothers and their six children. cDNA synthesis consumed the entire amount of extracted RNA, loaded at 1.5 ug RNA in each 15 ul reaction. In the second PCR, the M1S primer added sample barcodes and 2-4 random nucleotides. Over 10 million TCR beta CDR3 reads came from each mother, compared with approximately 2.8 million reads from each child. Thymic selection shapes the output of TCR recombination in a similar way in related and unrelated pairs, and inherited differences have a minor effect. Normalized repertoire overlap was always slightly but never significantly higher in related than unrelated mother-child pairs. With a sensitivity of about 100 clones per million clonotypes, no persistent microchimeric T cell clones were detected. Deep NGS was used in the study to compare the TCR beta repertoires of mothers and children and to look for features that separate related mother-child pairs from unrelated individuals. The mean age was around 42 +/- 4 years for the mothers and 11 +/- 4 years for the children. After adapter ligation with NEBNext reagents, the libraries were sequenced on Illumina HiSeq 2000 with 100+100 nt paired-end reads. Mother and child libraries were prepared a month apart and sequenced in separate runs to prevent cross-contamination. Between about 500,000 and 2,100,000 distinct TCR beta clonotypes were identified per donor. Naive TCR beta clonotypes were estimated from low-frequency clonotypes matched to each donor's FACS-determined naive share, without sorting.

The clonotype was recovered from a girl aged 2-10 years in good health. The chain was built from TRBV15 and TRBJ2-5; TRBD2 agrees with 9 junctional bases. The source material was blood. The nucleotide sequence reads as follows: TGTGCCACCAGCAGAGGATTAGCGGGGGATATTGTTGCAGAGACCCAGTGCTTC. This translates into CATSRGLAGDIVAETQCF.